This T cell receptor beta chain was recovered during a study of blood T cells in healthy people across ages. This clonotype was observed a few times. As yet, its antigen is unknown. Per sample, at least 5 micrograms of total RNA were extracted. Primed by a sample-barcoded 5' primer and a J-beta primer mix, a second PCR proceeded for 7 to 11 cycles. TCRdb called the 5' RACE reads again in MiXCR, with one record for every CDR3 protein. The sample yields some 1.6 million distinct CDR3 sequences, about 32% seen once. General observations from the study: Unsorted PBMC material precluded a definitive naive versus antigen-experienced comparison. The study lacked donor CMV status, which possibly confounded expanded clonotype changes.

The CDR3 is 13 amino acids. V lost 6 bases and J lost 1, with 9 bases in between. The rearrangement joins TRBV12-3 or TRBV12-4 to TRBJ2-5; D ambiguous. Sequencing was carried out using blood. This TCR was recovered from a woman aged 25 to 45 in good health. CDR3 sequence reads: CASSPDAQETQYF. CDR3 in DNA: TGTGCCAGCAGCCCAGATGCCCAAGAGACCCAGTACTTC.